One and the same sample provided the 18 T cell receptor beta chains below, sequenced in a study of cytomegalovirus exposure and HLA in healthy donors. Researchers ran the PCR with 60 Vbeta and 13 Jbeta primers. The protocol was immunoSEQ multiplex PCR, while the TCRdb copy is restricted to in-frame clones and leaves out a portion. The profile shows hundreds of thousands of clones, around 80% of them singletons. The sequenced sample consisted of PBMCs. Every receptor here comes from a boy under 18 in good health and CMV-seronegative.

The chain employs TRBV29-1 and TRBJ1-1; maybe TRBD1 (6 bases). The CDR3 covers 13 residues. Per the germline V gene, CDR1 is SQVTM and CDR2 is ANQGSEA. Deletions cut 4 bases from V and 5 bases from J, with 14 bases between. CDR3 sequence: CSVVTGGGTEAFF. For the CDR3, the DNA is TGCAGCGTTGTTACGGGGGGCGGGACTGAAGCTTTCTTT.

The chain employs TRBV5-4 and TRBJ1-2, with D perhaps TRBD1 (6 bases). CDR3 length equals 13 residues. V was shortened by 3 bases and J by 5 bases, with 11 bases between the two germline ends. In germline, CDR1 is SGHNT, CDR2 YYREEE (reference sequence). CDR3 sequence: CASSYTGIYGYTF. The CDR3 coding sequence is TGTGCCAGCAGCTATACAGGGATATATGGCTACACCTTC.

V gene TRBV30 combines with J gene TRBJ1-1; unclear D gene. Germline CDR1 reads GTSNPN; CDR2 reads SVGIG (reference sequence). V shed 0 bases and J shed 8 bases, with 13 bases lying between them. The CDR3 totals 13 residues. The CDR3 coding sequence is TGTGCCTGGAGTGTACAGCTGGAAGGCGAAGCTTTCTTT. Translation: CAWSVQLEGEAFF.

The chain recombines TRBV6-1 with TRBJ1-3, with TRBD1 matching 8 bases. The CDR3 loop spans 17 amino acids. Germline V gene data show CDR1 as MNHNS and CDR2 as SASEGT. V trimming: 6 bases; J trimming: 0 bases; junction bases outside the gene matches: 10. CDR3 bases: TGTGCCAGCAGCGAACAGAGGACAGGGCTCTCTGGAAACACCATATATTTT. Translating gives CASSEQRTGLSGNTIYF.

Remarks on this clone: At the DNA level, this CDR3 is encoded by other sequences in the same sample as well. This chain connects TRBV19 to TRBJ1-1; possible D gene TRBD1, 5 bases. V lost 4 bases and J lost 1, with 7 bases in between. The CDR3 has 13 amino acids. Germline CDR1 and CDR2: LNHDA and SQIVND (reference sequence). CDR3 DNA: TGTGCCAGTAGTACTGGACAGAACACTGAAGCTTTCTTT. Amino acid sequence: CASSTGQNTEAFF.

The rearrangement uses TRBV29-1 and TRBJ2-3, with D tentatively TRBD2 (6 bases). Germline CDR1 is SQVTM and CDR2 is ANQGSEA. The CDR3 spans 14 residues. The germline V and J ends were trimmed by 6 bases and 0 bases, with 13 bases remaining between them. The chain's CDR3 is CSVRVGTSTDTQYF. The CDR3 region has the DNA TGCAGCGTGCGAGTGGGGACTAGCACAGATACGCAGTATTTT.

The V and J genes are TRBV15 and TRBJ2-5, with D maybe TRBD2 (5 bases). The DNA matches TRBJ2-7 better at its end, which makes the J call doubtful. Per germline, CDR1 LNHNV and CDR2 YYDKDF (reference sequence). This CDR3 has 14 amino acids. CDR3 in amino acids: CATSRDRGAYEQYF. For the CDR3, the DNA is TGTGCCACCAGCAGAGATCGGGGAGCCTACGAGCAGTACTTC.

The V call is TRBV28, the J call TRBJ2-7, with D possibly being TRBD1 (5 bases). CDR3 length: 12 amino acids. Per the germline V gene, CDR1 is MDHEN and CDR2 is SYDVKM. V was clipped by 7 bases and J by 6 bases, with 13 bases between them. The CDR3 bases are TGTGCCAGCAAGCAGGGCCCCTTCGAGCAGTACTTC. Amino acid sequence: CASKQGPFEQYF.

The CDR3 sequence: CASSVLAGGHTDTQYF. Written as DNA, the CDR3 is TGTGCCAGCAGCGTCCTAGCGGGGGGACACACAGATACGCAGTATTTT. V and J are TRBV9 and TRBJ2-3; 11 bases are a match to TRBD2. With 2 bases clipped from V and 2 bases from J, the junction kept 4 bases outside the gene matches. Germline V gene data show CDR1 as SGDLS and CDR2 as YYNGEE. There are 16 residues in the CDR3.

The chain couples TRBV2 to TRBJ1-2, with TRBD1 matching 9 bases. J lost 7 bases, V lost 6 bases, and 9 bases had no gene match. The germline CDR1 and CDR2 sequences are SNHLY and FYNNEI. CDR3 size: 14 residues. The CDR3 DNA is TGTGCCAGCAGGAGGGACAGGGAATTGGGTGGCTACACCTTC. This gives the protein CASRRDRELGGYTF.

The chain is built from TRBV2 and TRBJ2-1; 10 nucleotides match TRBD2. Losses at the gene ends were 3 bases for V and 6 bases for J; bases not matched to a gene: 5. CDR1 is SNHLY, CDR2 FYNNEI, per germline. The CDR3 consists of 15 residues. Here the CDR3 reads CASSERLAGANEQFF. The CDR3 nucleotides are TGTGCCAGCAGTGAGCGGCTAGCGGGAGCCAATGAGCAGTTCTTC.

The chain carries TRBV4-1 and TRBJ2-7, with a weak D call TRBD1 (5 bases). Per the germline V gene, CDR1 is MGHRA and CDR2 is YSYEKL. This CDR3 is built from 14 residues. V lost 4 bases, J lost 0 bases, and 10 bases lay in between. The chain's CDR3 is CASSRRQSSYEQYF. DNA for the CDR3: TGCGCCAGCAGCCGCAGACAGAGCTCCTACGAGCAGTACTTC.

The V call is TRBV6-1, the J call TRBJ2-5; the match to TRBD2 covers 12 bases. Looked up from germline, CDR1 is MNHNS and CDR2 is SASEGT. CDR3 size: 15 residues. V dropped 4 bases and J dropped 5; count of bases not matched to a gene: 5. The CDR3 coding sequence is TGTGCCAGCAGTGCTCCTAGCGGGGGGGCGGAGACCCAGTACTTC. Its translation is CASSAPSGGAETQYF.

This clone has just one count. The chain is built from TRBV2 and TRBJ2-3; 11 nucleotides match TRBD2. Germline trimming cut 8 bases from V and 4 bases from J; bases unmatched to any gene: 11. The length of the CDR3 is 16 residues. The germline gives CDR1 SNHLY, CDR2 FYNNEI. CDR3 DNA sequence: TGTGCCAGCTTACTTGCGACTAGCGGGAACGCAGATACGCAGTATTTT. Residues: CASLLATSGNADTQYF.

The chain is built from TRBV29-1 and TRBJ1-1; tentative D call: TRBD1 (5 bases). CDR1 is SQVTM, CDR2 ANQGSEA, per germline. CDR3 length: 14 amino acids. V dropped 4 bases and J dropped 2 bases, with 14 bases sitting between them. The CDR3 loop is CSVGRYRTNTEAFF. As DNA, the CDR3 is TGCAGCGTTGGCCGCTACAGGACCAACACTGAAGCTTTCTTT.

In its sample, this clone was seen a few times. This sequence joins TRBV11-3 and TRBJ2-3, with 7 bases identical to TRBD2. The germline gives CDR1 SGHNT, CDR2 YENEEA. The CDR3 is made up of 18 amino acids. V was pared by 2 bases and J by 2 bases, with 13 bases of the junction left unmatched. CDR3 residues: CASSLFARAGVNTDTQYF. CDR3 bases: TGTGCCAGCAGCTTATTCGCCCGGGCGGGGGTTAACACAGATACGCAGTATTTT.

The V gene is TRBV11-3, the J gene TRBJ2-1; tentatively, D is TRBD2 (5 bases). CDR1 is SGHNT, CDR2 YENEEA, per germline. Between the trimmed V and J ends, which lost 0 bases and 3 bases, there was a span of 12 bases. The length of the CDR3 is 16 residues. The chain's CDR3 is CASSLDLLGSYNEQFF. Written as DNA, the CDR3 is TGTGCCAGCAGCTTAGATTTGTTAGGGAGCTACAATGAGCAGTTCTTC.

This clone was counted a few times. Distinct nucleotide sequences in the sample also encode this CDR3. The chain is built from TRBV4-1 and TRBJ2-1; TRBD2 agrees at 13 bases. Per germline, CDR1 MGHRA and CDR2 YSYEKL. This CDR3 spans 17 amino acids. V was clipped by 2 bases and J by 6 bases; unmatched bases: 7. CDR3 residues: CASSQYSLAGGSNEQFF. The CDR3 bases are TGCGCCAGCAGCCAATACTCACTAGCGGGAGGGTCCAATGAGCAGTTCTTC.